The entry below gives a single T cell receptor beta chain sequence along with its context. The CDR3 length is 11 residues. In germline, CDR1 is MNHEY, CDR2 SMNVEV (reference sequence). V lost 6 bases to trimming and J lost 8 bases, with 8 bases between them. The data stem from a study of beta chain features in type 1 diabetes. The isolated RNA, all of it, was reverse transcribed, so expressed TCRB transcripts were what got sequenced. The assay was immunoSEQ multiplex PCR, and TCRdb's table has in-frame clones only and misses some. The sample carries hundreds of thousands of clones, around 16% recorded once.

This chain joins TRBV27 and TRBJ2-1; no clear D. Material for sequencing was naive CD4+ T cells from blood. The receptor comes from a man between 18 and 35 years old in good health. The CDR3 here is CASRRTHEQFF. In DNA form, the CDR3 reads TGTGCCAGCAGGCGTACCCATGAGCAGTTCTTC.